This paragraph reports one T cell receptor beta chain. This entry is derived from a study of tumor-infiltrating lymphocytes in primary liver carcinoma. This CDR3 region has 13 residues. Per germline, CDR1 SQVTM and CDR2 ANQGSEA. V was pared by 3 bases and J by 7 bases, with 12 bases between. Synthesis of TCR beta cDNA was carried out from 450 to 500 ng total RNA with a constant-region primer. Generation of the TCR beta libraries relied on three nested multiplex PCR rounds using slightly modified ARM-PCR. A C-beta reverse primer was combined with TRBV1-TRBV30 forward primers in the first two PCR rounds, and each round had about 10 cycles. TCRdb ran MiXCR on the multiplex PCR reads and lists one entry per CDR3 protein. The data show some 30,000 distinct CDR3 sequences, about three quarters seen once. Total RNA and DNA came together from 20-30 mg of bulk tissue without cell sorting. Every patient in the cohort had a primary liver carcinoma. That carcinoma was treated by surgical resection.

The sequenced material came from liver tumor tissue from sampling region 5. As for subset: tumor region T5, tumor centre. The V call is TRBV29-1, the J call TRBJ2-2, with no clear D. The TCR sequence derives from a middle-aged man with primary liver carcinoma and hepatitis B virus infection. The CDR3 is CSVEYSFYGELFF. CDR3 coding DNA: TGCAGCGTTGAGTATAGTTTCTACGGGGAGCTGTTTTTT.